This T cell receptor (beta chain) came from a study of preoperative IRX-2 immunotherapy in early breast cancer. Trimming pared 5 bases from V and 6 bases from J, leaving 16 bases between. This CDR3 is built from 14 residues. Germline V gene sequence: CDR1 SGHNT, CDR2 YENEEA. Stated treatment: preoperative locoregional IRX-2 cytokine immunotherapy. Samples came from a phase Ib trial of preoperative locoregional IRX-2 cytokine immunotherapy. Clones were sequenced by immunoSEQ multiplex PCR, and TCRdb holds only the in-frame ones, with some missing. The sample shows some 99,000 clones, 80% to 90% of them seen only once.

The sample consisted of tumor tissue, taken after IRX-2 immunotherapy. The V and J genes are TRBV11-3 and TRBJ1-1; D is unclear. The origin of this receptor is a human donor with breast cancer. CDR3 sequence reads: CASSPTTQAAEAFF. CDR3 coding DNA: TGTGCCAGCAGCCCAACAACCCAGGCTGCTGAAGCTTTCTTT.